A single sample is the source of the 30 T cell receptor beta chains below, sequenced in a study of post-analysis software for immune sequencing data. Carried by the TCR beta cDNA libraries were unique molecular identifiers. From the PCR reads, TCRdb called clonotypes with MiXCR, one entry per CDR3 protein. The table has about 570,000 distinct CDR3 sequences, around 36% seen once. These receptors' antigens are unknown. General observations from the study: Four or five TRBV segments, including TRBV5-6, TRBV5-1 and TRBV20-1, were more frequent in patients than controls.

The sequencing sample was made of blood. The receptors were sampled from a girl aged 2 to 17 with multiple sclerosis.

The rearrangement links TRBV7-2 to TRBJ1-2; 9 nucleotides match TRBD1. The germline CDR1 and CDR2 sequences are SGHTA and FQGNSA. The V segment lost 5 bases and the J segment 4 bases; nucleotides outside the gene matches: 5. CDR3 length equals 14 residues. The CDR3 DNA follows: TGTGCCAGCAGCCCCTGGACAGGGGTCTATGGCTACACCTTC. This gives the protein CASSPWTGVYGYTF.

This clonotype has just a few counts. CDR3 sequence: CAISEVQETQYF. The DNA for the CDR3 is TGTGCCATCAGTGAAGTTCAAGAGACCCAGTACTTC. This chain connects TRBV10-3 to TRBJ2-5; D not certain. V shed 3 bases and J shed 2 bases, with 4 bases lying between them. Germline lookup yields CDR1 ENHRY and CDR2 SYGVKD. The CDR3 runs to 12 residues.

The chain has TRBV10-3 and TRBJ2-7; D is ambiguous. Trimming took 0 bases from V and 5 from J, leaving 17 bases between them. Germline assignment: CDR1 ENHRY and CDR2 SYGVKD. The CDR3 consists of 16 residues. The CDR3 sequence: CAISESILEQQNEQYF. The CDR3 nucleotides read TGTGCCATCAGTGAGTCGATCTTGGAACAGCAGAACGAGCAGTACTTC.

The chain is built from TRBV29-1 and TRBJ2-7; 10 nucleotides match TRBD1. CDR3 length equals 14 residues. J gave up 7 bases and V 4 bases, and 10 bases lay outside the gene matches. CDR1 SQVTM and CDR2 ANQGSEA come from the germline V gene. The CDR3 sequence is CSVGRDRGGGEQYF. The CDR3 DNA sequence: TGCAGCGTTGGCCGGGACAGGGGCGGGGGTGAGCAGTACTTC.

V and J are TRBV24-1 and TRBJ1-2; D is undetermined. The CDR3 totals 14 residues. Per germline, CDR1 KGHDR and CDR2 SFDVKD. The ends were cut back, 5 bases at V and 6 bases at J, with 15 bases in the middle. This CDR3 reads CATSAAGHVDGYTF. In nucleotides, the CDR3 is TGTGCCACCAGTGCGGCAGGCCATGTTGATGGCTACACCTTC.

The chain links TRBV11-2 to TRBJ2-3; 7 bases align to TRBD2. This CDR3 comprises 18 residues. V was pared by 0 bases and J by 3 bases, with 12 bases of the junction left unmatched. In germline, CDR1 is SGHAT, CDR2 FQNNGV. In DNA, the CDR3 is TGTGCCAGCAGCTTAGAGGGTAGGCCTAGCGGTGGGACAGATACGCAGTATTTT. Residues: CASSLEGRPSGGTDTQYF.

The chain couples TRBV9 to TRBJ2-1; 8 nucleotides line up with TRBD2. Germline V gene sequence: CDR1 SGDLS, CDR2 YYNGEE. With 0 bases clipped from V and 4 bases from J, the junction kept 6 bases outside the gene matches. This CDR3 comprises 16 residues. The CDR3: CASSVAEAGGYNEQFF. In DNA form, the CDR3 reads TGTGCCAGCAGCGTAGCCGAGGCGGGGGGTTACAATGAGCAGTTCTTC.

V gene TRBV29-1 combines with J gene TRBJ1-2; D ambiguous. The CDR3 runs to 12 residues. Trimming left V 7 bases short and J 6 bases short, with 15 bases between. In germline, CDR1 is SQVTM, CDR2 ANQGSEA. This CDR3 reads CSAAVESDGYTF. For the CDR3, the DNA is TGCAGCGCCGCGGTAGAATCGGATGGCTACACCTTC.

This clonotype was seen just once. Here the CDR3 DNA reads TGTGCCATGGCTCGGGGAGCGAACACCGGGGAGCTGTTTTTT. Translated, it gives CAMARGANTGELFF. The chain couples TRBV13 to TRBJ2-2; perhaps TRBD2 as D (5 bases). The ends were cut back, 10 bases at V and 0 bases at J, with 12 bases in the middle. Germline V gene lookup returns CDR1 PRHDT and CDR2 FYEKMQ (reference sequence). This CDR3 is 14 amino acids long.

This clonotype was detected a few times. The chain combines TRBV5-1 with TRBJ2-3; 8 bases are a match to TRBD1. The trim removed 3 bases at V and 5 bases at J, leaving 5 bases unmatched. CDR3 length: 14 amino acids. Germline V CDR1 and CDR2: SGHRS, YFSETQ. CDR3 DNA sequence: TGCGCCAGCAGCTCGACAGGGGTGGGAGATACGCAGTATTTT. Its translation: CASSSTGVGDTQYF.

The CDR3: CASSLSGLAGGLAGSYNEQFF. The CDR3, as DNA: TGTGCCAGCAGTTTAAGTGGACTAGCGGGGGGGTTAGCAGGCTCCTACAATGAGCAGTTCTTC. The chain employs TRBV27 and TRBJ2-1; 15 bases are shared with TRBD2. The CDR3 has 21 amino acids. The trim removed 2 bases at V and 0 bases at J, leaving 11 bases unmatched. From germline, CDR1 is MNHEY and CDR2 SMNVEV (reference sequence).

This clonotype has just a few counts. The chain is built from TRBV6-5 and TRBJ2-1; D is uncertain. Germline loops: CDR1 MNHEY, CDR2 SVGAGI. The CDR3 runs 16 residues. The ends were cut back, 0 bases at V and 6 bases at J, with 15 bases in the middle. The CDR3 DNA reads as TGTGCCAGCAGTTACTCGAGCGAACCTCTGGGCAATGAGCAGTTCTTC. Translation: CASSYSSEPLGNEQFF.

This chain uses TRBV4-2 with TRBJ1-5, with D unclear. The CDR3 length is 13 residues. Germline V CDR1 and CDR2: LGHNA, YNFKEQ. The V end was cut by 3 bases, the J end by 6 bases, with 9 bases between. CDR3 sequence reads: CASSQNLGQPQHF. Here the CDR3 DNA reads TGTGCCAGCAGCCAGAACTTGGGTCAGCCCCAGCATTTT.

The V gene is TRBV29-1, the J gene TRBJ2-1; possibly TRBD1 for D (6 bases). The CDR3 covers 15 residues. The germline gives CDR1 SQVTM, CDR2 ANQGSEA. Deletions cut 7 bases from V and 3 bases from J, with 19 bases between. DNA for the CDR3: TGCAGCGGAACCTCTCTCAGGGACAACTACAATGAGCAGTTCTTC. Protein sequence: CSGTSLRDNYNEQFF.

V gene TRBV7-2 combines with J gene TRBJ1-6; D is perhaps TRBD1 (5 bases). The CDR3 length is 14 residues. The germline CDR1 and CDR2 sequences are SGHTA and FQGNSA. Trimming removed 2 bases from V and 7 bases from J, with 9 bases in between. The chain's CDR3 is CASSLKGWNSPLHF. CDR3 sequence (DNA): TGTGCCAGCAGCTTAAAGGGGTGGAATTCACCCCTCCACTTT.

This clonotype was counted only a few times. V gene TRBV5-6 combines with J gene TRBJ2-1; 9 nucleotides align to TRBD2. Germline-derived CDR1 and CDR2 are SGHDT and YYEEEE. The CDR3 contains 16 residues. The trim removed 4 bases at V and 2 bases at J, leaving 7 bases unmatched. In DNA, the CDR3 is TGTGCCAGCAGCCCATCCCTAGCGGGGACCTACAATGAGCAGTTCTTC. Protein product: CASSPSLAGTYNEQFF.

The chain is built from TRBV5-1 and TRBJ2-1, with D unclear. Germline CDR1 SGHRS, CDR2 YFSETQ. The CDR3 totals 12 residues. The V end lost 0 bases, the J end lost 10 bases, and 8 bases lay between the germline ends. The CDR3 protein is CASSLGTYEQFF. In DNA form, the CDR3 reads TGCGCCAGCAGCTTGGGGACCTACGAGCAGTTCTTC.

Remarks on this clonotype: An end of the junction does not agree with germline; a read error may underlie this. This rearrangement joins TRBV7-2 to TRBJ2-1; no definite D call. The CDR3 length is 18 residues. Germline CDR1 reads SGHTA; CDR2 reads FQGNSA. The CDR3 is CAGSLSWLPISSYNEQFF. For the CDR3, the DNA is TGTGCCGGCAGCTTGTCGTGGTTACCGATTAGCTCCTACAATGAGCAGTTCTTC.

The chain combines TRBV20-1 with TRBJ2-3; D may be TRBD2 (5 bases). The CDR3 length is 15 residues. Germline CDR1 is DFQATT and CDR2 is SNEGSKA (reference sequence). V was shortened by 3 bases and J by 2 bases, with 15 bases between the two germline ends. CDR3 sequence (DNA): TGCAGTGCTAGTACGGACTCAGAACCCACAGATACGCAGTATTTT. As protein: CSASTDSEPTDTQYF.

The V and J genes are TRBV28 and TRBJ2-2; D may be TRBD1 (6 bases). Germline CDR1 reads MDHEN; CDR2 reads SYDVKM. The V end lost 1 base, the J end lost 1 base, and 7 bases lay between the germline ends. The CDR3 has 15 residues. CDR3 sequence reads: CASSLSGVNTGELFF. CDR3 in DNA: TGTGCCAGCAGTTTATCAGGGGTGAACACCGGGGAGCTGTTTTTT. The variable domain in full, completed from reference TRBV28 and TRBJ2-2, reads DVKVTQSSRYLVKRTGEKVFLECVQDMDHENMFWYRQDPGLGLRLIYFSYDVKMKEKGDIPEGYSVSREKKERFSLILESASTNQTSMYLCASSLSGVNTGELFFGEGSRLTVL.

The table lists this clonotype with a few counts. The V call is TRBV11-2, the J call TRBJ2-5; the D is unclear. Germline V gene data show CDR1 as SGHAT and CDR2 as FQNNGV. The CDR3 loop spans 13 amino acids. V gave up 0 bases and J gave up 8 bases, with 10 bases separating them. CDR3 amino acids: CASSLDPGNTQYF. The CDR3 DNA reads as TGTGCCAGCAGCTTAGATCCGGGTAATACCCAGTACTTC.

This clonotype was found a few times. The J gene is TRBJ1-2, the V gene TRBV29-1, with a tentative D call TRBD1 (5 bases). With 7 bases removed from V and 8 bases from J, the gap between germline ends came to 17 bases. Germline lookup yields CDR1 SQVTM and CDR2 ANQGSEA. This CDR3 region has 12 residues. The CDR3 region has the DNA TGCAGCGACCGACGGGGGGAGTCCGGCTACACCTTC. This translates into CSDRRGESGYTF.

This clonotype was seen more than once but under ten times. The V and J genes are TRBV20-1 and TRBJ2-7; D may be TRBD1 or TRBD2 (5 bases each). Trimming left V 8 bases short and J 3 bases short, with 14 bases between. CDR1 is DFQATT, CDR2 SNEGSKA, per germline (reference sequence). The CDR3 runs to 12 residues. The CDR3 DNA reads TGCAGTACCGGGACCACTCTCTACGAGCAGTACTTC. Translation gives CSTGTTLYEQYF.

J is TRBJ1-6 and V is TRBV14; D gene uncertain. Germline CDR1 SGHDN, CDR2 FVKESK. CDR3 length: 13 amino acids. V dropped 3 bases and J dropped 8 bases, with 8 bases sitting between them. The CDR3: CASSHFRDSPLHF. As DNA, the CDR3 is TGTGCCAGCAGCCATTTTAGGGATTCACCCCTCCACTTT.

This clonotype showed up just a few times. The chain has TRBV20-1 and TRBJ2-5, with 13 bases aligning to TRBD2. Trimming removed 3 bases from V and 2 bases from J; junction bases left unmatched: 3. The CDR3 is 15 residues long. Germline V gene sequence: CDR1 DFQATT, CDR2 SNEGSKA (reference sequence). CDR3: CSASPTSGGQETQYF. The CDR3 nucleotides are TGCAGTGCTAGCCCGACTAGCGGGGGGCAAGAGACCCAGTACTTC.

V gene TRBV7-3 combines with J gene TRBJ2-3; D uncertain. Looked up from germline, CDR1 is SGHTA and CDR2 is FQGTGA. Trimming took off 2 bases at V and 0 bases at J, with 15 bases between the two ends. There are 17 residues in the CDR3. Here the CDR3 DNA reads TGTGCCAGCAGCTTAGGAGCGCCCGGAGCTAGCACAGATACGCAGTATTTT. Its protein product is CASSLGAPGASTDTQYF.

The rearrangement joins TRBV3-1 to TRBJ2-6; possible D gene TRBD1, 6 bases. Trimming pared 4 bases from V and 0 bases from J, leaving 13 bases between. The CDR3 length is 17 residues. Germline-derived CDR1 and CDR2 are LGHDT and YNNKEL (reference sequence). The CDR3 DNA is TGTGCCAGCAGCCGGGGACAAGGGAGCTCTGGGGCCAACGTCCTGACTTTC. This codes for CASSRGQGSSGANVLTF.

V and J are TRBV6-6 and TRBJ2-7; 8 bases line up with TRBD2. The ends lost 5 bases at V and 6 bases at J; junction bases unmatched: 18. This CDR3 spans 17 amino acids. CDR1 is MNHNY, CDR2 SVGAGI, per germline (reference sequence). The CDR3 reads CASSPTKDWREAGEQYF. In nucleotides, the CDR3 is TGTGCCAGCAGTCCTACAAAGGATTGGCGGGAGGCGGGCGAGCAGTACTTC.

This clonotype was counted between two and nine times. The J gene is TRBJ2-5, the V gene TRBV10-3; 9 positions match TRBD1. This CDR3 spans 15 amino acids. Germline V lookup: CDR1 ENHRY, CDR2 SYGVKD. V was pared by 4 bases and J by 5 bases, with 8 bases of the junction left unmatched. CDR3 sequence: CAISVQGAQGETQYF. The CDR3 DNA is TGTGCCATCAGTGTACAGGGGGCGCAGGGGGAGACCCAGTACTTC.

The chain combines TRBV12-3 or TRBV12-4 with TRBJ2-5; TRBD2 aligns across 8 bases. Trimming cost V 5 bases and J 0 bases; bases outside gene matches: 5. The CDR3 has 15 residues. Written as DNA, the CDR3 is TGTGCCAGCAGTCGGGAGGGCCGGTACCAAGAGACCCAGTACTTC. Amino acids: CASSREGRYQETQYF.